This T cell receptor beta chain derives from a study of blood T cell repertoires in COVID-19. Study-level information: Sites across the United States, Italy and Spain contributed samples from acute and convalescent COVID-19. T cells, B-cell-depleted T cells, or PBMCs supplied cDNA or gDNA.

Some clones are missing from TCRdb's copy, which holds only in-frame ones; the method was immunoSEQ multiplex PCR. Here the sample spans around 59,000 clones, 73% being singletons. This clonotype originated in a woman aged 50 to 65 with active or convalescent COVID-19. The sample consisted of peripheral blood.

The CDR3 loop reads CASSILVANTGELFF. In nucleotides, the CDR3 is TGTGCCAGTAGTATTTTAGTCGCGAACACCGGGGAGCTGTTTTTT. The V gene is TRBV19, the J gene TRBJ2-2; D gene ambiguous. The CDR3 covers 15 residues. V was cut by 3 bases and J by 0 bases, with 8 bases left in between. The V gene's germline CDR1 is LNHDA and CDR2 SQIVND (reference sequence).